A single sample gave rise to the 18 T cell receptor beta chains below, sequenced in a study of T-cell memory formation after mild COVID-19. TCRdb reprocessed the 5' RACE reads with MiXCR, giving one entry per CDR3 protein. The data contain about 190,000 distinct CDR3 sequences, roughly a tenth of them singletons. Sequenced input: PBMCs or a T cell subset sorted from them (not recorded which). These receptors all come from a man aged 18 to 30 who had mild COVID-19 (a few samples of this study predate the infection). Cell type and time point are not known.

The chain carries TRBV20-1 and TRBJ2-5, with TRBD2 matching 13 bases. The CDR3 has 15 amino acids. Trimming took 2 bases from V and 2 from J; bases not matched to a gene: 2. CDR1 is DFQATT, CDR2 SNEGSKA, per germline (reference sequence). CDR3 nucleotides: TGCAGTGCTAGAAGACTAGCGGGGGGTCAAGAGACCCAGTACTTC. This translates into CSARRLAGGQETQYF.

The chain combines TRBV7-3 with TRBJ2-1; a possible D gene is TRBD2 (6 bases). Germline loops: CDR1 SGHTA, CDR2 FQGTGA. This CDR3 comprises 15 residues. V was shortened by 2 bases and J by 6 bases, with 14 bases between the two germline ends. The CDR3: CASSLGGRGGNEQFF. The CDR3 region has the DNA TGTGCCAGCAGCTTAGGCGGGCGGGGAGGCAATGAGCAGTTCTTC. Complete variable domain (other parts from reference TRBV7-3 and TRBJ2-1): GAGVSQTPSNKVTEKGKYVELRCDPISGHTALYWYRQSLGQGPEFLIYFQGTGAADDSGLPNDRFFAVRPEGSVSTLKIQRTERGDSAVYLCASSLGGRGGNEQFFGPGTRLTVL.

This clonotype was counted ten times or more. The rearrangement links TRBV12-3 or TRBV12-4 to TRBJ1-4, with D perhaps matching TRBD1 (5 bases). Trimming took off 4 bases at V and 7 bases at J, with 10 bases between the two ends. CDR3 length equals 13 residues. DNA for the CDR3: TGTGCCAGCAGTTATTTTGGGGGTGAAAAACTGTTTTTT. This sequence encodes CASSYFGGEKLFF.

This clonotype was counted only a few times. V is TRBV7-2 and J is TRBJ1-2; tentatively, D is TRBD1 (5 bases). V gave up 2 bases and J gave up 7 bases, with 14 bases separating them. Germline CDR1 SGHTA, CDR2 FQGNSA. This CDR3 comprises 14 residues. The CDR3 sequence: CASSLRDLGSGYTF. The DNA for the CDR3 is TGTGCCAGCAGCTTACGGGACCTGGGATCTGGCTACACCTTC.

Many counts were recorded for this clonotype. This chain joins TRBV29-1 and TRBJ2-3; D is unresolved. The germline V and J ends were trimmed by 4 bases and 5 bases, with 13 bases remaining between them. The germline V gene has CDR1 SQVTM and CDR2 ANQGSEA. CDR3 length equals 13 residues. CDR3 region: CSVAAPLVDTQYF. The CDR3 DNA reads TGCAGCGTTGCAGCGCCCCTCGTAGATACGCAGTATTTT.

This clonotype turned up a few times. The chain has TRBV4-1 and TRBJ2-2, with D unclear. V was pared by 3 bases and J by 0 bases, with 14 bases between. This CDR3 region has 17 residues. Looked up from germline, CDR1 is MGHRA and CDR2 is YSYEKL. The CDR3 bases are TGCGCCAGCAGCCATACGCAAGACGGCGCGAACACCGGGGAGCTGTTTTTT. Protein product: CASSHTQDGANTGELFF.

This clonotype occurred a few times. The rearrangement joins TRBV5-1 to TRBJ2-3; D may be TRBD1 (5 bases). The CDR3 has 17 residues. The V and J ends lost 4 bases and 0 bases respectively, with 18 bases between them. The germline CDR1 and CDR2 sequences are SGHRS and YFSETQ. The CDR3 region has the DNA TGCGCCAGCAGCCCCCCCGCCCAGGGTACTAGCACAGATACGCAGTATTTT. Its protein is CASSPPAQGTSTDTQYF.

This clonotype was seen a single time. V gene TRBV20-1 combines with J gene TRBJ1-1, with D hard to call. Germline V gene sequence: CDR1 DFQATT, CDR2 SNEGSKA (reference sequence). The CDR3 is made up of 10 amino acids. CDR3 in amino acids: CRADRTEAFF. CDR3 DNA sequence: TGCAGGGCTGACCGGACTGAAGCTTTCTTT.

The gene calls are TRBV7-2 and TRBJ2-1; the D gene is possibly TRBD2 (6 bases). CDR1 and CDR2 from the germline V gene are SGHTA and FQGNSA. The CDR3 covers 14 residues. V was clipped by 5 bases and J by 9 bases, with 17 bases between them. For the CDR3, the DNA is TGTGCCAGCAGCCAAATCCGTCGGCGGGGTGAGCAGTTCTTC. Protein product: CASSQIRRRGEQFF.

This clonotype has ten or more counts. V and J are TRBV5-1 and TRBJ2-1; 12 bases are a match to TRBD2. Trimming removed 5 bases from V and 7 bases from J; junction bases left unmatched: 10. The CDR3 has 16 amino acids. From germline, CDR1 is SGHRS and CDR2 YFSETQ. The CDR3 region has the DNA TGCGCCAGCAGAATCGCTAGCGGGGGGGCCGAGAATGAGCAGTTCTTC. This gives the protein CASRIASGGAENEQFF.

This clonotype came up a few times. The chain carries TRBV6-5 and TRBJ2-7, with D possibly matching TRBD2 (5 bases). Trimming left V 7 bases short and J 2 bases short, with 12 bases between. Looked up from germline, CDR1 is MNHEY and CDR2 is SVGAGI. The CDR3 is 13 amino acids. Here the CDR3 DNA reads TGTGCCAGCATATCAACGGGGACCTACGAGCAGTACTTC. This encodes CASISTGTYEQYF.

J is TRBJ2-3 and V is TRBV15, with 9 bases fitting TRBD1. The CDR3 consists of 18 residues. Germline-derived CDR1 and CDR2 are LNHNV and YYDKDF (reference sequence). J gave up 4 bases and V 0 bases, and 11 bases lay outside the gene matches. The CDR3 DNA is TGTGCCACCAGCAGAGATTTGGGCGGGACAGGGAATGCAGATACGCAGTATTTT. Amino acids: CATSRDLGGTGNADTQYF. Using reference TRBV15 and TRBJ2-3 for the parts outside the CDR3, the full variable domain is DAMVIQNPRYQVTQFGKPVTLSCSQTLNHNVMYWYQQKSSQAPKLLFHYYDKDFNNEADTPDNFQSRRPNTSFCFLDIRSPGLGDTAMYLCATSRDLGGTGNADTQYFGPGTRLTVL.

The rearrangement joins TRBV7-8 to TRBJ1-1, with a possible D match to TRBD1 (6 bases). Germline CDR1 and CDR2: SGHVS and FQNEAQ. The germline V and J ends were trimmed by 5 bases and 2 bases, with 15 bases remaining between them. The CDR3 extends over 15 amino acids. Written as DNA, the CDR3 is TGTGCCAGCAGCCTGAACAGGGTATTCAACACTGAAGCTTTCTTT. Amino acid sequence: CASSLNRVFNTEAFF.

This clonotype was found many times. The CDR3 DNA reads TGTGCCAGCTCACCAAATTCAAATGTGAGAGGAGAAGCTTTCTTT. Residues: CASSPNSNVRGEAFF. The chain links TRBV18 to TRBJ1-1, with D uncertain. Germline CDR1 is KGHSH and CDR2 is LQKENI. The V end lost 2 bases, the J end lost 8 bases, and 18 bases lay between the germline ends. The CDR3 length is 15 residues.

The chain links TRBV12-3 or TRBV12-4 to TRBJ2-7, with D tentatively TRBD1 (5 bases). This CDR3 is 15 amino acids long. Between the trimmed V and J ends, which lost 3 bases and 0 bases, there was a span of 12 bases. The CDR3 protein is CASSFFVQGSYEQYF. The CDR3 DNA follows: TGTGCCAGCAGTTTTTTCGTCCAGGGCTCCTACGAGCAGTACTTC.

This clonotype was seen a few times. V usage is TRBV20-1 and J usage is TRBJ2-3, with 13 bases identical to TRBD2. Germline-derived CDR1 and CDR2 are DFQATT and SNEGSKA (reference sequence). With 4 bases clipped from V and 4 bases from J, the junction kept 5 bases outside the gene matches. The length of the CDR3 is 15 residues. CDR3 protein: CSATPLAGGPDTQYF. The CDR3 DNA is TGCAGTGCTACCCCACTAGCGGGGGGGCCAGATACGCAGTATTTT.

The rearrangement joins TRBV5-1 to TRBJ2-2, with D tentatively TRBD2 (6 bases). This CDR3 spans 15 amino acids. V was cut by 3 bases and J by 2 bases, with 11 bases left in between. The V gene's germline CDR1 is SGHRS and CDR2 YFSETQ. The CDR3 is CASSSAGSNTGELFF. CDR3 nucleotide sequence: TGCGCCAGCAGCTCGGCCGGGAGTAACACCGGGGAGCTGTTTTTT. Variable domain in full (rest from reference TRBV5-1 and TRBJ2-2): KAGVTQTPRYLIKTRGQQVTLSCSPISGHRSVSWYQQTPGQGLQFLFEYFSETQRNKGNFPGRFSGRQFSNSRSEMNVSTLELGDSALYLCASSSAGSNTGELFFGEGSRLTVL.

This clonotype was seen a handful of times. The chain uses TRBV6-1 and TRBJ1-2, with TRBD1 matching over 7 bases. CDR1 and CDR2 from the germline V gene are MNHNS and SASEGT. Trimming removed 6 bases from V and 3 bases from J; junction bases left unmatched: 7. This CDR3 region has 14 residues. CDR3 protein: CASSRPQGDYGYTF. The CDR3, as DNA: TGTGCCAGCAGCCGCCCCCAGGGGGACTATGGCTACACCTTC.